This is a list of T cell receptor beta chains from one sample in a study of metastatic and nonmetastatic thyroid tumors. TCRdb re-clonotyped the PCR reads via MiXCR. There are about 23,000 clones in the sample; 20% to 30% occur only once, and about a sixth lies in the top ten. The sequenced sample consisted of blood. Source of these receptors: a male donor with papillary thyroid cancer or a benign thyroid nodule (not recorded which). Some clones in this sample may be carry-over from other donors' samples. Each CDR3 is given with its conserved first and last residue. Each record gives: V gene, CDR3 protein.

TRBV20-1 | CSAREGSRTNTGELFF
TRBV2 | CASSGGVRSSTDTQYF
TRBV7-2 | CASSLAIYNEQFF
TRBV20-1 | CSAHVGPADTQYF
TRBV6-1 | CASSTRDSRLEQYF
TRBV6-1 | CASRGQGRYEQYF
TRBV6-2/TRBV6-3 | CASRLYGWKGNQPQHF
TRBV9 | CASSVPGANVLTF
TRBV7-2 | CASSLAVRSAGELFF
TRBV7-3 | CASSQNPATGELFF
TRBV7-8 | CASSFWTLYGSDTQYF
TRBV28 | CASSERGGSQETKYF
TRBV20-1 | CSAKEHLAGVEGDTQYF
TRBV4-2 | CASSQAGGNQPQHF
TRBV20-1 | CSAGDRGSGYTF